A single sample gave rise to the 8 T cell receptor beta chains below, sequenced in a study of response to subunit inactivated influenza vaccine. TCRdb re-called the RT-PCR reads with MiXCR, one entry per CDR3 protein. The sample has approximately 290,000 distinct CDR3 sequences; over 20% are singletons. This specimen was PBMCs from blood, taken about 20 months after vaccination. These receptors were collected from a man aged 50 to 75 who received an inactivated influenza vaccine.

This clonotype was counted only a few times. V is TRBV7-9 and J is TRBJ2-5, with TRBD2 identical over 7 bases. The CDR3 is made up of 14 amino acids. The V segment lost 3 bases and the J segment 7 bases; nucleotides outside the gene matches: 8. Germline V lookup: CDR1 SEHNR, CDR2 FQNEAQ (reference sequence). CDR3 DNA sequence: TGTGCCAGCAGCTTCATCCTGTGGGAGGGGACCCAGTACTTC. Protein sequence: CASSFILWEGTQYF.

A few counts support this clonotype. The V and J genes are TRBV6-5 and TRBJ2-5; D perhaps matches TRBD2 (5 bases). Trimming stripped 0 bases from V and 5 bases from J, with 13 bases between. Germline CDR1 and CDR2: MNHEY and SVGAGI. This CDR3 comprises 15 residues. CDR3: CASSYSGGRGETQYF. DNA for the CDR3: TGTGCCAGCAGTTACTCAGGAGGAAGAGGGGAGACCCAGTACTTC.

V gene TRBV5-1 combines with J gene TRBJ1-6, with 7 positions matching TRBD1. The J segment lost 6 bases and the V segment lost 3 bases, leaving 6 bases of the junction unmatched. This CDR3 contains 15 residues. The germline V gene has CDR1 SGHRS and CDR2 YFSETQ. The CDR3 region has the DNA TGCGCCAGCAGCTCCGGACAGGAGCTTAATTCACCCCTCCACTTT. Protein: CASSSGQELNSPLHF.

This clonotype turned up a few times. This rearrangement joins TRBV6-1 to TRBJ2-3; D is tentatively TRBD1 or TRBD2 (5 bases each). The V and J ends lost 6 bases and 4 bases respectively, with 11 bases between them. The germline V gene encodes CDR1 MNHNS and CDR2 SASEGT. The CDR3 totals 13 residues. The CDR3 loop reads CASSRGVPDTQYF. The CDR3 region has the DNA TGTGCCAGCAGCCGAGGGGTCCCAGATACGCAGTATTTT.

This clonotype was seen a handful of times. CDR3 amino acids: CASSQRGNQPQHF. CDR3 in DNA: TGTGCCAGCAGCCAACGTGGCAATCAGCCCCAGCATTTT. This rearrangement joins TRBV3-1 to TRBJ1-5; D not resolved. Germline V gene data show CDR1 as LGHDT and CDR2 as YNNKEL (reference sequence). Trimming removed 2 bases from V and 2 bases from J, with 4 bases in between. CDR3 length: 13 residues. Full variable domain (remainder filled in from reference TRBV3-1 and TRBJ1-5): DTAVSQTPKYLVTQMGNDKSIKCEQNLGHDTMYWYKQDSKKFLKIMFSYNNKELIINETVPNRFSPKSPDKAHLNLHINSLELGDSAVYFCASSQRGNQPQHFGDGTRLSIL.

In its sample, this clonotype was seen a few times. V is TRBV3-1 and J is TRBJ1-1; weak D call: TRBD1 (6 bases). This CDR3 has 16 amino acids. Trimming removed 0 bases at V and 1 base at J, with 12 bases between. The germline CDR1 and CDR2 sequences are LGHDT and YNNKEL (reference sequence). The CDR3 DNA follows: TGTGCCAGCAGCCAAGATCTTGGGGGCTCGAACACTGAAGCTTTCTTT. This encodes CASSQDLGGSNTEAFF.

This clonotype was detected only a few times. The chain joins TRBV14 to TRBJ1-2; 7 bases match TRBD1. Germline assignment: CDR1 SGHDN and CDR2 FVKESK. This CDR3 spans 16 amino acids. V shed 0 bases and J 4 bases; nucleotides not matched to a gene: 8. The CDR3 protein is CASSQEDQGVLYGYTF. The CDR3 DNA reads as TGTGCCAGCAGCCAAGAAGATCAGGGGGTACTCTATGGCTACACCTTC.

J is TRBJ1-2 and V is TRBV4-2; D unresolved. The CDR3 has 15 residues. V lost 2 bases, J lost 2 bases, and 12 bases lay in between. Looked up from germline, CDR1 is LGHNA and CDR2 is YNFKEQ. In DNA form, the CDR3 reads TGTGCCAGCAGCCAAACTGATTCCAGAAACTATGGCTACACCTTC. Translated: CASSQTDSRNYGYTF.